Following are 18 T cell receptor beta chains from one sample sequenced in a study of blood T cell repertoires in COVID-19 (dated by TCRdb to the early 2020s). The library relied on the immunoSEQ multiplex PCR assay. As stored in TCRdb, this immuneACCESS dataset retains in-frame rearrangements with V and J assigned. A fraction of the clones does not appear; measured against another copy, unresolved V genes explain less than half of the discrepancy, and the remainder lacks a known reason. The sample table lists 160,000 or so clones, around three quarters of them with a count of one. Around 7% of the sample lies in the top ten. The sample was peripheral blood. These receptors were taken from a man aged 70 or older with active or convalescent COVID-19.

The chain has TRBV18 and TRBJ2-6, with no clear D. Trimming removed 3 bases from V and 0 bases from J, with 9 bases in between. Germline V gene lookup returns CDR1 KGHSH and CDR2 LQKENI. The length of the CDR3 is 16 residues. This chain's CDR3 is CASSPTLNSGANVLTF. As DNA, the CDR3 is TGTGCCAGCTCACCCACTCTTAACTCTGGGGCCAACGTCCTGACTTTC.

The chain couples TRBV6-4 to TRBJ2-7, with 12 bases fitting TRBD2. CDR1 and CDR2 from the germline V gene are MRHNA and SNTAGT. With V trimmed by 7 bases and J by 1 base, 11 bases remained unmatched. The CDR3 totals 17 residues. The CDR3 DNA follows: TGTGCCAGCAATCACCCGACTAGCGGGGGAATGTCCTACGAGCAGTACTTC. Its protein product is CASNHPTSGGMSYEQYF.

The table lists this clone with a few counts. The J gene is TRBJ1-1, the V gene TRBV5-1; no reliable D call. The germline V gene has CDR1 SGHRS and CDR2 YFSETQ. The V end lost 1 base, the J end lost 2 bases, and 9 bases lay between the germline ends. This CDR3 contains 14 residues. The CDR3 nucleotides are TGCGCCAGCAGCTTGCGTAACAGTAACACTGAAGCTTTCTTT. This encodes CASSLRNSNTEAFF.

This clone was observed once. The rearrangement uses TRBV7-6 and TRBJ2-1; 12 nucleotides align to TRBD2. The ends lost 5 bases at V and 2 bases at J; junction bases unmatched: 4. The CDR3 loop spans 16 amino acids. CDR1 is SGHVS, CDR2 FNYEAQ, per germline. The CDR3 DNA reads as TGTGCCAGCAGCCCTCTAGCGGGGGGGGCCTACAATGAGCAGTTCTTC. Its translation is CASSPLAGGAYNEQFF. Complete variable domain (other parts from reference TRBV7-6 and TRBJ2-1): GAGVSQSPRYKVTKRGQDVALRCDPISGHVSLYWYRQALGQGPEFLTYFNYEAQQDKSGLPNDRFSAERPEGSISTLTIQRTEQRDSAMYRCASSPLAGGAYNEQFFGPGTRLTVL.

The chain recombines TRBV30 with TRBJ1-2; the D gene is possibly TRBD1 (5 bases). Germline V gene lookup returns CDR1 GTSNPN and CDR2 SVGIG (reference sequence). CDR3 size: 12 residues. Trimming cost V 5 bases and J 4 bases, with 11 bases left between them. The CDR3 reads CAWGQGPYGYTF. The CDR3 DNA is TGTGCCTGGGGTCAGGGTCCCTATGGCTACACCTTC.

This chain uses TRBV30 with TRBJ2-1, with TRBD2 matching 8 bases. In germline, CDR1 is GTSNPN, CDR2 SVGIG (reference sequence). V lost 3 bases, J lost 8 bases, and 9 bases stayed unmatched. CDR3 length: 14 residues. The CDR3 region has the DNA TGTGCCTGGAGAAGAAGCGGGAGATACGATGAGCAGTTCTTC. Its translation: CAWRRSGRYDEQFF.

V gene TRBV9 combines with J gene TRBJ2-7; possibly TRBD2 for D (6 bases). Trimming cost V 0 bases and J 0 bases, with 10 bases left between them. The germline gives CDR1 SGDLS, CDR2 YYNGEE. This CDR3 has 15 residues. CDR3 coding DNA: TGTGCCAGCAGCGTAGATGGGGGGAGCTCCTACGAGCAGTACTTC. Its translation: CASSVDGGSSYEQYF.

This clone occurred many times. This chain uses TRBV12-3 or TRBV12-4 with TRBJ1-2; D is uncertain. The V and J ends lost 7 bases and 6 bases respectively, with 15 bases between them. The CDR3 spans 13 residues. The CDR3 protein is CASTPGAGHGYTF. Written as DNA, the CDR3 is TGTGCCAGCACCCCCGGCGCGGGTCATGGCTACACCTTC.

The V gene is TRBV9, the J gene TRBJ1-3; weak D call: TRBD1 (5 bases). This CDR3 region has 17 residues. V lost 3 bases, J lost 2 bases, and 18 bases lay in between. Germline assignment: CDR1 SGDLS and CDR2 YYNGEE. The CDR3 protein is CASSEGPSQGTGNTIYF. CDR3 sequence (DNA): TGTGCCAGCAGCGAAGGGCCTTCCCAGGGAACTGGAAACACCATATATTTT.

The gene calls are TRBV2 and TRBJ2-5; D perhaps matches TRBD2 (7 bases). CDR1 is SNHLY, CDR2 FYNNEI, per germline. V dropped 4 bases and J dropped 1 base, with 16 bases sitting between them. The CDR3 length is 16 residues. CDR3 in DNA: TGTGCCAGCAGTGTTCGGGGGGCCTACCTCCAAGAGACCCAGTACTTC. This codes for CASSVRGAYLQETQYF.

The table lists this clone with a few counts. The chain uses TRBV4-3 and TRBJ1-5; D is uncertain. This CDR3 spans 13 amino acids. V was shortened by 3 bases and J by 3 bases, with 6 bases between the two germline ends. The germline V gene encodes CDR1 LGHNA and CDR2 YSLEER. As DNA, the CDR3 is TGCGCCAGCAGCCAGGAGCTCAATCAGCCCCAGCATTTT. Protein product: CASSQELNQPQHF.

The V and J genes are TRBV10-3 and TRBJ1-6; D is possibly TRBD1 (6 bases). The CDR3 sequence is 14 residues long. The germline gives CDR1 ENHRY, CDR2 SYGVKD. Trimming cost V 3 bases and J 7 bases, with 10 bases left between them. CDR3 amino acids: CAISETQGNSPLHF. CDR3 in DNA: TGTGCCATCAGTGAAACGCAGGGGAATTCACCCCTCCACTTT.

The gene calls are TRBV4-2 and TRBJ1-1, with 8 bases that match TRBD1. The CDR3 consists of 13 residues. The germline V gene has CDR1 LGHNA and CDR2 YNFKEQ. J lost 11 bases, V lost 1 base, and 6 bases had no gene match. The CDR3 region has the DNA TGTGCCAGCAGCCAAGCGGCAGGGGGCTTGGCTTTCTTT. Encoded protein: CASSQAAGGLAFF.

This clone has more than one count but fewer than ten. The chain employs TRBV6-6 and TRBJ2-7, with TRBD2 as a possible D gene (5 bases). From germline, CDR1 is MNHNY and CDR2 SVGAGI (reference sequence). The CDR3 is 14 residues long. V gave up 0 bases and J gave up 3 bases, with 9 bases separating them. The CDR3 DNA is TGTGCCAGCAGTTACTCCGGGGATTACTACGAGCAGTACTTC. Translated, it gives CASSYSGDYYEQYF.

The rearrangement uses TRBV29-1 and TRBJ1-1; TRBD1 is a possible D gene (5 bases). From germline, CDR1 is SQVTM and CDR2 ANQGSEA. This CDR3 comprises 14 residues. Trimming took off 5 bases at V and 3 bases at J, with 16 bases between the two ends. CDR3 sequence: CSVKAGSGDTEAFF. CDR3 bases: TGCAGCGTTAAAGCGGGTTCGGGGGACACTGAAGCTTTCTTT.

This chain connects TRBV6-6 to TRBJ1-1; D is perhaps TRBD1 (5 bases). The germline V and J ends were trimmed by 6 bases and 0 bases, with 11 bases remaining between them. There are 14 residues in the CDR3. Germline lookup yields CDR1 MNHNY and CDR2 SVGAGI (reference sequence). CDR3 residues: CASRKTALNTEAFF. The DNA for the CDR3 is TGTGCCAGCAGAAAGACAGCTCTGAACACTGAAGCTTTCTTT.

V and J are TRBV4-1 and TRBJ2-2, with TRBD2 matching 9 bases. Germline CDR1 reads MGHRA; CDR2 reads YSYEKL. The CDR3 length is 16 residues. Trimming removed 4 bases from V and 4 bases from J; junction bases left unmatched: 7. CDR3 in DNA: TGCGCCAGCAGCCGAGTTAGCGGGAGTACCACCGGGGAGCTGTTTTTT. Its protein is CASSRVSGSTTGELFF.

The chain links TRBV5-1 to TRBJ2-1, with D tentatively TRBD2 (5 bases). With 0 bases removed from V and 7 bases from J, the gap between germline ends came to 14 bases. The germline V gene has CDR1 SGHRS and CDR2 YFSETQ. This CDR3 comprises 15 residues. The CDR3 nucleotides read TGCGCCAGCAGCTTGGCAGTCGGGATAACGAATGAGCAGTTCTTC. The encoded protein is CASSLAVGITNEQFF.